Listed below are T cell receptor beta chains from one sample, sequenced in a study of cytomegalovirus exposure and HLA in healthy donors. Assay used: immunoSEQ multiplex PCR; TCRdb lists only in-frame clones, some missing. Here the sample spans about 170,000 clones, roughly four fifths being singletons. Sequenced sample: PBMCs. The receptors originated from a woman between 18 and 29 years old in good health and CMV-seronegative. CDR3s include the opening cysteine and the closing phenylalanine or tryptophan.

V gene: TRBV5-8; CDR3 protein: CASSLGGQGWNEQYF
V gene: TRBV30; CDR3 protein: CAWAPLAGGYEQYF
V gene: TRBV6-5; CDR3 protein: CASSYSGGHHTEAFF
V gene: TRBV28; CDR3 protein: CASSALTSGDAPAYEQYF
V gene: TRBV13; CDR3 protein: CASSFGTSSNYGYTF
V gene: TRBV7-3; CDR3 protein: CASSLTLVSGREGEQYF
V gene: TRBV9; CDR3 protein: CASSVVLSPTEAFF
V gene: TRBV5-1; CDR3 protein: CASRPGSEYF
V gene: TRBV14; CDR3 protein: CASSQVLGLAGRTGELFF
V gene: TRBV2; CDR3 protein: CASTQEGKWDIGELFF
V gene: TRBV4-1; CDR3 protein: CASSQGYQREGGDTQYF
V gene: TRBV29-1; CDR3 protein: CSVDPPRYSQETQYF
V gene: TRBV28; CDR3 protein: CASSPLAGTSRNEQFF
V gene: TRBV6-4; CDR3 protein: CASIPRPGQMNTEAFF
V gene: TRBV5-1; CDR3 protein: CASSAGVLETQYF
V gene: TRBV28; CDR3 protein: CASSKQGANYGYTF
V gene: TRBV7-8; CDR3 protein: CASSFLRFAGTGVFYEQFF
V gene: TRBV2; CDR3 protein: CASSVGDRGNQPQHF
V gene: TRBV7-9; CDR3 protein: CASSLGPGQNYEQYF
V gene: TRBV7-3; CDR3 protein: CASSFQGGNEQFF
V gene: TRBV29-1; CDR3 protein: CSVQTSEPYEQYF
V gene: TRBV18; CDR3 protein: CASSLTGTDRGGEQFF
V gene: TRBV7-9; CDR3 protein: CASSLGGSGADTQYF
V gene: TRBV7-9; CDR3 protein: CASRGQGITGELFF
V gene: TRBV19; CDR3 protein: CASSPWRRLNYGYTF
V gene: TRBV5-1; CDR3 protein: CASSKGQGITDTQYF
V gene: TRBV6-1; CDR3 protein: CASSPGQGFEKLFF
V gene: TRBV27; CDR3 protein: CASSSPQGAKNIQYF
V gene: TRBV5-1; CDR3 protein: CASSFLLQGLNTEAFF
V gene: TRBV28; CDR3 protein: CASSLRGLSLGTQYF
V gene: TRBV6-1; CDR3 protein: CASSEADTSGGFYEQYF
V gene: TRBV28; CDR3 protein: CASRKQGEPLEAFF
V gene: TRBV9; CDR3 protein: CASSVFGGEAETQYF
V gene: TRBV11-3; CDR3 protein: CASSLGLAGVYNEQFF
V gene: TRBV28; CDR3 protein: CASSLAGVLYEQYF
V gene: TRBV13; CDR3 protein: CASSRTTGTSGRDVYNEQFF
V gene: TRBV6-1; CDR3 protein: CASSEFVAGANQPQHF
V gene: TRBV28; CDR3 protein: CASSSLTGGGNEQFF
V gene: TRBV6-1; CDR3 protein: CASSPTVPDGYTF
V gene: TRBV7-3; CDR3 protein: CASSLKSTGGQSPGELFF
V gene: TRBV18; CDR3 protein: CASSPPGAGNNEQFF
V gene: TRBV6-6; CDR3 protein: CASRHGQTTGELFF
V gene: TRBV6-6; CDR3 protein: CASSYAGQNTGELFF
V gene: TRBV29-1; CDR3 protein: CSVVGLEGTYEQYF
V gene: TRBV29-1; CDR3 protein: CSVHNPGTEGTEAFF
V gene: TRBV10-3; CDR3 protein: CAISVTEYSYNSPLHF
V gene: TRBV11-3; CDR3 protein: CASSTGTSGGNEQFF
V gene: TRBV25-1; CDR3 protein: CASSEYLGGPYEQYF
V gene: TRBV7-9; CDR3 protein: CASSRGQGFEAFF
V gene: TRBV10-1; CDR3 protein: CASSGGTGGTGELFF
V gene: TRBV5-5; CDR3 protein: CASSFSRVTEAFF
V gene: TRBV11-2; CDR3 protein: CASSSLSGPGANVLTF
V gene: TRBV19; CDR3 protein: CASTGFWNQPQHF
V gene: TRBV5-4; CDR3 protein: CASSLVQGAYEQYF
V gene: TRBV28; CDR3 protein: CASSTLAGGPLDEQYF
V gene: TRBV6-5; CDR3 protein: CASGQNYGYTF
V gene: TRBV25-1; CDR3 protein: CASTDQGGGDTQYF